This TCR beta chain was captured by sequencing in a study of blood T cells in healthy people across ages. Study-level points and caveats: The study lacked donor CMV status, which possibly confounded expanded clonotype changes.

Germline CDR1 and CDR2: SGHAT and FQNNGV. V lost 1 base, J lost 3 bases, and 17 bases stayed unmatched. The CDR3 loop spans 19 amino acids. The second PCR ran 7 to 11 cycles with a sample-barcoded 5' primer and J-beta primers. TCRdb reprocessed the 5' RACE reads with MiXCR, giving one entry per CDR3 protein. The sample shows roughly 800,000 distinct CDR3 sequences, around 25% of them seen only once. A few counts support this clonotype. The antigen is not known. A further study also used this sample, focusing on T cells of mothers and their children. That study adds: Related pairs of mothers and children showed slightly higher, non-significant overlap versus unrelated pairs.

The material sequenced was blood. The TCR comes from a boy younger than 18 in good health. The chain carries TRBV11-2 and TRBJ2-7, with 8 positions matching TRBD2. CDR3 sequence reads: CASSLGTGGPIMNIYEQYF. CDR3 nucleotides: TGTGCCAGCAGCTTAGGGACGGGAGGGCCAATAATGAATATCTACGAGCAGTACTTC. Supplemented by reference TRBV11-2 and TRBJ2-7, the full variable domain reads EAGVAQSPRYKIIEKRQSVAFWCNPISGHATLYWYQQILGQGPKLLIQFQNNGVVDDSQLPKDRFSAERLKGVDSTLKIQPAKLEDSAVYLCASSLGTGGPIMNIYEQYFGPGTRLTVT.